The clone carrying this T cell receptor (beta chain) was recorded once. Its antigen is undetermined. One end of the junction does not line up with germline, which may come from a read error. This CDR3 is built from 15 residues. In germline, CDR1 is SGHTA, CDR2 FQGNSA. For the second PCR, which ran for about 7 to 11 cycles, a sample-barcoded 5' primer and a J-beta primer mix were used. A template-switch adaptor containing 12 random nucleotides labeled each cDNA molecule. Each CDR3 protein gets one entry after TCRdb re-called the 5' RACE reads with MiXCR. The table includes 1.5 million to 1.8 million distinct CDR3 sequences, approximately 42% detected once. The data were taken from a study of blood T cells in healthy people across ages. Study conclusions and caveats: The diversity estimates, figures obtained from one million T cells, were considered underestimates. In older individuals, TCR beta diversity per million T cells was lower, falling roughly linearly with age. Donor CMV infection status was unknown, possibly confounding age-related changes in expanded clonotypes.

V usage is TRBV7-2 and J usage is TRBJ2-5; a weak D match, TRBD1 (6 bases). Gene TRBJ2-7 matches the end of the DNA better, so the J call may be wrong. Sequencing input: blood. This clonotype was obtained from a woman under 30 in good health. The CDR3 DNA sequence: TGTGCCAGCAGCCCCCCCGGGACATCCTCCTGCGAGCAGTACTTC. Translated, it gives CASSPPGTSSCEQYF.